This entry lists 14 T cell receptor beta chains sequenced from one sample in a study of shared T cell receptors in the human thymus. Using immunoSEQ multiplex PCR, the repertoire was profiled, and TCRdb retains in-frame clones only, with some absent. The sample contains over 650,000 clones, approximately 87% of which appear only once. These data are also associated with another study on human thymus T cells.

Sequences were obtained from thymocytes. The receptors were gathered from a boy in the first two years of life with a congenital heart defect.

The chain employs TRBV28 and TRBJ1-3; maybe TRBD1 (5 bases). This CDR3 is 17 amino acids long. Germline V gene data show CDR1 as MDHEN and CDR2 as SYDVKM. Trimming removed 2 bases from V and 0 bases from J, with 14 bases in between. The CDR3, as DNA: TGTGCCAGCAGTTTACGCAGGGTGGGGAACTCTGGAAACACCATATATTTT. Protein sequence: CASSLRRVGNSGNTIYF.

The chain uses TRBV7-2 and TRBJ1-5; 7 positions agree with TRBD1. The CDR3 spans 18 residues. Per germline, CDR1 SGHTA and CDR2 FQGNSA. With V trimmed by 5 bases and J by 0 bases, 13 bases remained unmatched. Here the CDR3 reads CASSPDRRDQNSNQPQHF. In DNA, the CDR3 is TGTGCCAGCAGCCCGGACAGGAGGGACCAAAATAGCAATCAGCCCCAGCATTTT.

The chain has TRBV29-1 and TRBJ1-1; D is undetermined. The CDR3 consists of 16 residues. The V gene lost 2 bases and the J gene lost 5 bases, with 21 bases spanning the gap. Germline CDR1 is SQVTM and CDR2 is ANQGSEA. The DNA of the CDR3 is TGCAGCGTTGAATATGTACACCGAGCCTCGGGGACTGAAGCTTTCTTT. Its translation is CSVEYVHRASGTEAFF.

This rearrangement joins TRBV28 to TRBJ2-5; D not certain. V lost 6 bases and J lost 1, with 18 bases in between. CDR1 is MDHEN, CDR2 SYDVKM, per germline. The CDR3 runs to 16 residues. CDR3 DNA: TGTGCCAGCAGCCCCCTGAGTAGTGGGCCCCAAGAGACCCAGTACTTC. Protein sequence: CASSPLSSGPQETQYF.

V and J are TRBV5-1 and TRBJ2-3, with 8 bases identical to TRBD1. The CDR3 extends over 21 amino acids. Germline CDR1 SGHRS, CDR2 YFSETQ. Trimming took 4 bases from V and 2 from J; bases not matched to a gene: 24. CDR3 DNA: TGCGCCAGCAGCCCCAGCTCCTCCCTTTCCGGGACAGGCATCAACACAGATACGCAGTATTTT. Translated: CASSPSSSLSGTGINTDTQYF.

For the CDR3, the DNA is TGTGCCAGCAGCTGGAGCGGGGGCTCCTACGAGCAGTACTTC. It codes for CASSWSGGSYEQYF. The chain has TRBV7-9 and TRBJ2-7; 8 bases align to TRBD2. CDR3 size: 14 residues. The germline gives CDR1 SEHNR, CDR2 FQNEAQ (reference sequence). Trimming removed 4 bases from V and 0 bases from J; junction bases left unmatched: 2. The whole variable domain, remainder taken from reference TRBV7-9 and TRBJ2-7, is DTGVSQNPRHKITKRGQNVTFRCDPISEHNRLYWYRQTLGQGPEFLTYFQNEAQLEKSRLLSDRFSAERPKGSFSTLEIQRTEQGDSAMYLCASSWSGGSYEQYFGPGTRLTVT.

This clone has only a few counts. The V gene is TRBV5-4, the J gene TRBJ2-4; D might be TRBD2 (5 bases). The V gene's germline CDR1 is SGHNT and CDR2 YYREEE (reference sequence). V gave up 4 bases and J gave up 12 bases, with 14 bases separating them. The CDR3 is made up of 12 amino acids. DNA of the CDR3: TGTGCCAGCAGCCGGCCGGGAACCCCTCAGTACTTC. Encoded protein: CASSRPGTPQYF. Complete variable domain (other parts from reference TRBV5-4 and TRBJ2-4): ETGVTQSPTHLIKTRGQQVTLRCSSQSGHNTVSWYQQALGQGPQFIFQYYREEENGRGNFPPRFSGLQFPNYSSELNVNALELDDSALYLCASSRPGTPQYFGAGTRLSVL.

The J gene is TRBJ1-5, the V gene TRBV28; D is perhaps TRBD1 (5 bases). The CDR3 is made up of 17 amino acids. Trimming cost V 0 bases and J 4 bases, with 16 bases left between them. Germline assignment: CDR1 MDHEN and CDR2 SYDVKM. Here the CDR3 reads CASSLCWRGEGNQPQHF. The CDR3 coding sequence is TGTGCCAGCAGTTTATGTTGGAGGGGTGAGGGTAATCAGCCCCAGCATTTT.

This clone was counted once. This chain links TRBV29-1 with TRBJ2-5, with TRBD2 matching 7 bases. This CDR3 spans 14 amino acids. Looked up from germline, CDR1 is SQVTM and CDR2 is ANQGSEA. V gave up 7 bases and J gave up 7 bases; unmatched junction bases: 15. CDR3 nucleotide sequence: TGCAGCGCCGGAGGTGGGGGGGAGAGGGGGACCCAGTACTTC. It codes for CSAGGGGERGTQYF.

The V gene is TRBV28, the J gene TRBJ2-5; TRBD2 aligns across 14 bases. V was clipped by 4 bases and J by 2 bases; unmatched bases: 12. Germline V lookup: CDR1 MDHEN, CDR2 SYDVKM. The CDR3 has 19 residues. The CDR3 reads CASSSGTSGSRGIQETQYF. The CDR3 bases are TGTGCCAGCAGTTCCGGGACTAGCGGGAGTCGGGGGATTCAAGAGACCCAGTACTTC.

This clone was counted once. This chain joins TRBV9 and TRBJ2-5; 7 bases match TRBD2. This CDR3 spans 15 amino acids. CDR1 and CDR2 (germline): SGDLS, YYNGEE. J lost 4 bases, V lost 2 bases, and 8 bases had no gene match. As DNA, the CDR3 is TGTGCCAGCAGCGTCATGGCGGGAGAGGGAGAGACCCAGTACTTC. This sequence encodes CASSVMAGEGETQYF.

V gene TRBV14 combines with J gene TRBJ1-1; 10 positions agree with TRBD1. The germline V gene has CDR1 SGHDN and CDR2 FVKESK. The CDR3 is 19 residues long. The V gene end was trimmed by 4 bases and the J gene end by 4 bases; junction bases not matched to a gene: 18. The CDR3, as DNA: TGTGCCAGCAGCCCCCAGGGACCGGGACAGGGGTATTGTGGCACTGAAGCTTTCTTT. Protein product: CASSPQGPGQGYCGTEAFF.

The chain recombines TRBV6-5 with TRBJ1-1; D is unresolved. Trimming stripped 0 bases from V and 0 bases from J, with 11 bases between. The CDR3 spans 16 residues. Germline CDR1 MNHEY, CDR2 SVGAGI. Here the CDR3 DNA reads TGTGCCAGCAGTTACTCGAGTGCCGGGATGAACACTGAAGCTTTCTTT. It yields the protein CASSYSSAGMNTEAFF.

The chain uses TRBV19 and TRBJ1-6, with a weak D call TRBD1 (6 bases). The germline V gene encodes CDR1 LNHDA and CDR2 SQIVND (reference sequence). Trimming took off 4 bases at V and 3 bases at J, with 13 bases between the two ends. The CDR3 runs to 16 residues. Here the CDR3 reads CASSTRQDLYNSPLHF. CDR3 nucleotides: TGTGCCAGTAGTACCCGACAGGACCTCTATAATTCACCCCTCCACTTT.